This T cell receptor (beta chain) was found in a study of CD8 T cells in ankylosing spondylitis (dated by TCRdb to between 2016 and 2019). Regarding the research as a whole: The study profiled T cell receptor beta repertoires in healthy donors and ankylosing spondylitis patients to find disease-linked TCR variants. The whole study cohort included some 100 healthy donors and around 24 ankylosing spondylitis patients. Peripheral blood samples were taken, and synovial fluid was additionally collected from ankylosing spondylitis patients.

Sequencing relied on an Illumina HiSeq 2500. TCR beta libraries were prepared by quantitative 5'-RACE with molecular barcodes. The original pipeline was this. A new computational method, built on a probabilistic model of VDJ rearrangement, was used to identify disease-linked TCR variants. TCRdb trimmed public reads at Q25 via fastp, called clones via MiXCR and kept in-frame beta chains. Entries that share a CDR3 protein sequence are merged under the most common genes and DNA. TCRdb's processing, not the authors' own work, is the source of the V and J calls. In all, the sample holds around 770,000 distinct CDR3 sequences, and around 11% of those were seen once. The leading ten clones occupy less than 0.65% of the sample. Spanning cysteine to phenylalanine, the CDR3 consists of 15 amino acids. The kept DNA is CDR3 alone, 45 bases in frame from the first base. V is pared back by 6 bases and J by 0 bases, with 14 bases lying between the germline termini. Per the germline V gene (reference sequence), SEHNR is the CDR1 and FQNEAQ is the CDR2.

Results the study describes overall, beyond this receptor: The disease-linked clones showed a CD8+ phenotype and occurred at relatively low frequencies in peripheral blood. Blood from ankylosing spondylitis patients appeared to be characterized by a TCR beta motif composed of about eight highly homologous amino acid variants. The disease-linked clones were reported as significantly enriched in matched synovial fluid samples from ankylosing spondylitis patients. Some motif variants had previously been reported in the synovial fluid and blood of reactive arthritis patients, which suggests shared mechanisms of disease initiation.

This clonotype appeared many times. This clone's antigen is unknown. Within one base of it there is no much larger clone, and no base qualities were kept. Specimen: blood, either unsorted or a sorted T cell fraction (not recorded which). Recombination joined TRBV7-9 with TRBJ1-2, and possibly TRBD1, on 5 matching bases. The clonotype was recovered from a male donor with ankylosing spondylitis. The sequence in DNA is TGTGCCAGCAGTCAAGGCAGGGCTTCTAACTATGGCTACACCTTC. It translates to CASSQGRASNYGYTF.